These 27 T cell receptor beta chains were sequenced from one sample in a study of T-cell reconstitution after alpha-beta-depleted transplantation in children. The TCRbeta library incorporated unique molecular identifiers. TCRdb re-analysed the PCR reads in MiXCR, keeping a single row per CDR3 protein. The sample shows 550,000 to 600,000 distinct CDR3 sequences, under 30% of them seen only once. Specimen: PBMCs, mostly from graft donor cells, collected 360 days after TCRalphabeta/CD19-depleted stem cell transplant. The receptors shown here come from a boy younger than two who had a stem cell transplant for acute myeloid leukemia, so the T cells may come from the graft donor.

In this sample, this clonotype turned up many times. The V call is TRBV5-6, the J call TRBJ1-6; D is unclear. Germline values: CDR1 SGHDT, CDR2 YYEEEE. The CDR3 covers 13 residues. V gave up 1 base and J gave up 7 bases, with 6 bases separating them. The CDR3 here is CASSLTQNSPLHF. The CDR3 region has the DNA TGTGCCAGCAGCTTGACCCAAAATTCACCCCTCCACTTT. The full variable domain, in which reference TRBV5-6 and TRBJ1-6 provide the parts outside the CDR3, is DAGVTQSPTHLIKTRGQQVTLRCSPKSGHDTVSWYQQALGQGPQFIFQYYEEEERQRGNFPDRFSGHQFPNYSSELNVNALLLGDSALYLCASSLTQNSPLHFGNGTRLTVT.

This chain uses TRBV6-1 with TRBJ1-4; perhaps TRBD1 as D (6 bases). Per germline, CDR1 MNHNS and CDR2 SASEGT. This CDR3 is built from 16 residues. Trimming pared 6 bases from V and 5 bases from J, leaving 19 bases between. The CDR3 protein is CASRLEVGHRNEKLFF. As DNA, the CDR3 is TGTGCCAGCAGACTGGAGGTGGGACACAGGAATGAAAAACTGTTTTTT.

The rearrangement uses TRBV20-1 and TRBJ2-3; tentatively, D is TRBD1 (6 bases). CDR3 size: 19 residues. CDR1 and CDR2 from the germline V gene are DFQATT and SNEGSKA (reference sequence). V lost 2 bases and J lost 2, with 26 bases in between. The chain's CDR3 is CSARNRWRVGTTYTDTQYF. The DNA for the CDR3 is TGCAGTGCTAGAAATCGGTGGCGTGTAGGGACAACTTACACAGATACGCAGTATTTT.

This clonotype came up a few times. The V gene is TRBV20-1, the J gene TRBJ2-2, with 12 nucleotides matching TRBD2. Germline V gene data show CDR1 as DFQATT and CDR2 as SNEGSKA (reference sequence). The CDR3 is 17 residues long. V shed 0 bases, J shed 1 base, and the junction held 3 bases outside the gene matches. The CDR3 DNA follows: TGCAGTGCTAGAGATTCGGGACTAGCGGGGAACACCGGGGAGCTGTTTTTT. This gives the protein CSARDSGLAGNTGELFF.

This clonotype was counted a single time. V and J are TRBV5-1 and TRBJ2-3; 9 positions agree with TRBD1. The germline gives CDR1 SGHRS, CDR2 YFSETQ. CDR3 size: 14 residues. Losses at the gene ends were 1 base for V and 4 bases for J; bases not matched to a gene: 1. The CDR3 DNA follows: TGCGCCAGCAGCTTGAGGACAGGGGCAGATACGCAGTATTTT. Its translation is CASSLRTGADTQYF.

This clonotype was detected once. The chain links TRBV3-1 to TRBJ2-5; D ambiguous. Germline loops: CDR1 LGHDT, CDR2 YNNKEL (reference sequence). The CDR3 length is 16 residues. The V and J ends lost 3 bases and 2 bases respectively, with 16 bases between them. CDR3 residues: CASSHRRPHGQETQYF. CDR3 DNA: TGTGCCAGCAGCCACCGCCGGCCTCATGGGCAAGAGACCCAGTACTTC.

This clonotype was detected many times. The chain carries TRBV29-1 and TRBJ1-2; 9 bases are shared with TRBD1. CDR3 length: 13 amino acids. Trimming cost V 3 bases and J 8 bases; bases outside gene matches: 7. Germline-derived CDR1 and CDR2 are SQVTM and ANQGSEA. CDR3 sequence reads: CSVETNRGQGYTF. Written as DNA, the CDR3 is TGCAGCGTTGAGACTAACAGGGGGCAGGGCTACACCTTC.

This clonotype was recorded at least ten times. The CDR3 sequence: CASSLEGGGASTGELFF. The DNA of the CDR3 is TGCGCCAGCAGCTTGGAAGGCGGGGGGGCGAGCACCGGGGAGCTGTTTTTT. This chain uses TRBV5-1 with TRBJ2-2, with 9 bases lining up with TRBD2. V lost 0 bases and J lost 4; bases outside the gene matches: 7. This CDR3 region has 17 residues. Germline loops: CDR1 SGHRS, CDR2 YFSETQ.

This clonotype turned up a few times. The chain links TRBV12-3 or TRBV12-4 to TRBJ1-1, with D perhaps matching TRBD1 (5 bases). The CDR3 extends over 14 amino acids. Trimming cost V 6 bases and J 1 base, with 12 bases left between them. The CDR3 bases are TGTGCCAGCAGGGGGGGGGTCGGGAACACTGAAGCTTTCTTT. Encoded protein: CASRGGVGNTEAFF.

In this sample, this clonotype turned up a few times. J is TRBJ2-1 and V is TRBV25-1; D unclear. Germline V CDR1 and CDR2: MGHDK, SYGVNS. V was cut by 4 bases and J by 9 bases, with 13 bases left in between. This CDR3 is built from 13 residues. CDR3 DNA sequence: TGTGCCAGCAGTGTAGGGCTCTCTAGTGAGCAGTTCTTC. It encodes CASSVGLSSEQFF.

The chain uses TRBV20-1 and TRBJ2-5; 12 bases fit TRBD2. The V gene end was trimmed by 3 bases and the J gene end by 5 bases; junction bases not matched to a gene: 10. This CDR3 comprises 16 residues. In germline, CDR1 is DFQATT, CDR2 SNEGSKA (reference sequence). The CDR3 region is CSASIPTSGGLETQYF. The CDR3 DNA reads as TGCAGTGCTAGTATTCCTACTAGCGGGGGGTTGGAGACCCAGTACTTC.

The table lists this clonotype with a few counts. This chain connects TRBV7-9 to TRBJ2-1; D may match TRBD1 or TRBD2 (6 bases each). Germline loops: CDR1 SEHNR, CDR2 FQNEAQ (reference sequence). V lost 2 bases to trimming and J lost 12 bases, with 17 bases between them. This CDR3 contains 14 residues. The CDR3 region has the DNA TGTGCCAGCAGCTTAAAGGATCAAGGGGGAGGGCAGTTCTTC. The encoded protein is CASSLKDQGGGQFF.

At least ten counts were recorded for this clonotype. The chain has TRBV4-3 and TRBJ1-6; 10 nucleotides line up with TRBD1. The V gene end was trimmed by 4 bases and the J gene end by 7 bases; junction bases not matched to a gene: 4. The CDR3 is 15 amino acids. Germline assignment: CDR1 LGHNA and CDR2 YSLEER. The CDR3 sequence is CASSLQDRGNSPLHF. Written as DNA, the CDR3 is TGCGCCAGCAGCCTTCAGGACAGGGGGAATTCACCCCTCCACTTT.

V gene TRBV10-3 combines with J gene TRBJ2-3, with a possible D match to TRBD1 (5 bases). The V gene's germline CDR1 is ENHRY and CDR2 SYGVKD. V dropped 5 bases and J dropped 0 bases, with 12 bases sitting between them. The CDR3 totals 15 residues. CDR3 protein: CAISPGSPSTDTQYF. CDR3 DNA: TGTGCCATCAGTCCAGGGTCTCCTAGCACAGATACGCAGTATTTT.

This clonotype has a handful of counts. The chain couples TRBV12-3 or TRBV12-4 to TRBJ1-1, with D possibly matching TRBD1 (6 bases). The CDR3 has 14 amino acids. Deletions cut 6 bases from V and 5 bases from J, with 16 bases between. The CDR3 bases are TGTGCCAGCAGCCGCCTAGGGGGTGCGACTGAAGCTTTCTTT. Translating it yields CASSRLGGATEAFF.

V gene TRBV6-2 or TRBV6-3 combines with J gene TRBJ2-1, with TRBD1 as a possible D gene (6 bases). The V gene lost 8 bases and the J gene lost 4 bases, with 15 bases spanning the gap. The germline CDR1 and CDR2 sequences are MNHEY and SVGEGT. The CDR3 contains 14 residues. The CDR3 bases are TGTGCCAGCGCGGACAGTCTGTTGTACAATGAGCAGTTCTTC. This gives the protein CASADSLLYNEQFF.

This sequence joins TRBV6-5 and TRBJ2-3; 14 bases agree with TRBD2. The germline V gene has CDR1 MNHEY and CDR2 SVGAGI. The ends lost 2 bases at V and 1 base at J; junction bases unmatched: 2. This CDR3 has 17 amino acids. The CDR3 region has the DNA TGTGCCAGCAGTTACCCGGGACTAGCGGGGGGCACAGATACGCAGTATTTT. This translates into CASSYPGLAGGTDTQYF.

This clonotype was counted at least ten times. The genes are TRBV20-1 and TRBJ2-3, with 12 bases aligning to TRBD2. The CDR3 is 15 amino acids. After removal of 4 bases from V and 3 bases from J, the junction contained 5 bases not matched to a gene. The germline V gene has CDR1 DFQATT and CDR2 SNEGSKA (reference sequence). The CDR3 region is CSATETSGGTDTQYF. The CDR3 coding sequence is TGCAGTGCTACCGAGACTAGCGGGGGTACAGATACGCAGTATTTT.

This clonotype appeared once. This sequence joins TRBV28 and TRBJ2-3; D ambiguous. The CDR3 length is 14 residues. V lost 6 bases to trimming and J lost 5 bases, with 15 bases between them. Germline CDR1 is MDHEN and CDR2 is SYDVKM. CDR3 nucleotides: TGTGCCAGCAGCGCGCCTCCGCCCGTAGATACGCAGTATTTT. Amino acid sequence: CASSAPPPVDTQYF.

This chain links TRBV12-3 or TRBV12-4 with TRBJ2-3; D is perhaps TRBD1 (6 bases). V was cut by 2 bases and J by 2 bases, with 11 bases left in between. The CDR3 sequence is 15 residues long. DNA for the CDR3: TGTGCCAGCAGTTTAACAGGGCCCAACACAGATACGCAGTATTTT. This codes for CASSLTGPNTDTQYF.

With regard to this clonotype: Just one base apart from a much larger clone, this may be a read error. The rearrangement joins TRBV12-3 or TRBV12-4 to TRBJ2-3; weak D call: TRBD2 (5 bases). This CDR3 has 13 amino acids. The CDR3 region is CGSSWEKGDTQYF. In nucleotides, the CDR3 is TGTGGCAGCAGTTGGGAGAAGGGAGATACGCAGTATTTT.

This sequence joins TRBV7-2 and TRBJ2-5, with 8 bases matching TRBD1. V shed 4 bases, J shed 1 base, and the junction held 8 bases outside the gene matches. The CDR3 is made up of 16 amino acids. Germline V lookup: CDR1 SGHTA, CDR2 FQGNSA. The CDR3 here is CASSSGWGQVQETQYF. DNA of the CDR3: TGTGCCAGCAGCTCGGGATGGGGACAGGTCCAAGAGACCCAGTACTTC.

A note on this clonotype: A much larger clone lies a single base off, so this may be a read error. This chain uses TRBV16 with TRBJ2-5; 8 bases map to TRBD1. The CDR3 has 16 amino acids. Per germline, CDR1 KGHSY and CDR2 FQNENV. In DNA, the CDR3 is TGTGCCAGCCGCCGCGCTTTGGACAGGGAAGAAGAGACCCAGTGCTTC. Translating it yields CASRRALDREEETQCF.

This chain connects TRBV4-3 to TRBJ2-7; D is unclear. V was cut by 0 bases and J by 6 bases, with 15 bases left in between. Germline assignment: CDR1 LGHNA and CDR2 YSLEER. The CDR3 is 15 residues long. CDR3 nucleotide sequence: TGCGCCAGCAGCCAAGACTGGCCCCTGATGGTCGAGCAGTACTTC. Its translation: CASSQDWPLMVEQYF.

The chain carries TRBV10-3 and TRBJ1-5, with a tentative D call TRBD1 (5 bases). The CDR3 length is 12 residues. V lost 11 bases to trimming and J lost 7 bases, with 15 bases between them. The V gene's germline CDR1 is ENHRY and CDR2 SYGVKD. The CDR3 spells CASGGTGQPQHF. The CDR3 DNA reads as TGTGCCTCCGGGGGGACGGGGCAGCCCCAGCATTTT.

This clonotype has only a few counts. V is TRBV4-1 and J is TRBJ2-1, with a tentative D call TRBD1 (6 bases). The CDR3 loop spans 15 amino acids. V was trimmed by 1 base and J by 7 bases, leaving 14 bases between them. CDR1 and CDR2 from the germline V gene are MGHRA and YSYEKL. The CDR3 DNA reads TGCGCCAGCAGCCAAGGCGACAGGCGGGTTAATGAGCAGTTCTTC. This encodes CASSQGDRRVNEQFF.

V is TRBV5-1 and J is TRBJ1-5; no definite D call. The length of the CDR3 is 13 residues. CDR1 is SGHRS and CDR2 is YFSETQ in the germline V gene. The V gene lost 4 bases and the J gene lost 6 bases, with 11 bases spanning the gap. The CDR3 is CASSPDGAQPQHF. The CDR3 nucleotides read TGCGCCAGCAGCCCTGACGGTGCTCAGCCCCAGCATTTT.